A single sample is the source of the 22 T cell receptor beta chains below, sequenced in a study of cytomegalovirus exposure and HLA in healthy donors. The PCR had 60 Vbeta and 13 Jbeta primers. Assay used: immunoSEQ multiplex PCR; TCRdb lists only in-frame clones, some missing. The data contain hundreds of thousands of clones, 65% to 75% of them seen just once; the ten biggest clones take up roughly 1.9%. Sequencing input: PBMCs. The receptor set was obtained from a woman in her twenties or thirties in good health and CMV-seronegative.

The chain links TRBV11-2 to TRBJ2-5, with TRBD2 matching over 9 bases. With 5 bases clipped from V and 5 bases from J, the junction kept 9 bases outside the gene matches. This CDR3 is 15 amino acids long. CDR1 is SGHAT and CDR2 is FQNNGV in the germline V gene. The CDR3 coding sequence is TGTGCCAGCAGCCTCACGCGGGGGGGCGGGGAGACCCAGTACTTC. Its translation is CASSLTRGGGETQYF.

The chain joins TRBV7-9 to TRBJ2-7; 7 bases match TRBD2. CDR1 SEHNR and CDR2 FQNEAQ come from the germline V gene (reference sequence). With V trimmed by 1 base and J by 1 base, 7 bases remained unmatched. This CDR3 has 16 amino acids. CDR3 DNA: TGTGCCAGCAGCTTAGTGAGGCTAGCGGCATCCTACGAGCAGTACTTC. It is translated as CASSLVRLAASYEQYF.

This chain uses TRBV7-3 with TRBJ1-5; 8 nucleotides align to TRBD1. Germline V gives CDR1 SGHTA, CDR2 FQGTGA. V lost 2 bases, J lost 2 bases, and 2 bases stayed unmatched. The CDR3 consists of 15 residues. Here the CDR3 reads CASSLGQGRNQPQHF. DNA of the CDR3: TGTGCCAGCAGCTTAGGACAGGGACGCAATCAGCCCCAGCATTTT.

The chain recombines TRBV2 with TRBJ1-6; 9 nucleotides line up with TRBD1. The CDR3 is 15 amino acids. V dropped 2 bases and J dropped 7; count of bases not matched to a gene: 3. Germline values: CDR1 SNHLY, CDR2 FYNNEI. The CDR3 DNA reads TGTGCCAGCAGTGAATCGGGACAGGGAAATTCACCCCTCCACTTT. Its translation is CASSESGQGNSPLHF. The complete variable domain, with remaining parts taken from reference TRBV2 and TRBJ1-6, reads EPEVTQTPSHQVTQMGQEVILRCVPISNHLYFYWYRQILGQKVEFLVSFYNNEISEKSEIFDDQFSVERPDGSNFTLKIRSTKLEDSAMYFCASSESGQGNSPLHFGNGTRLTVT.

The chain joins TRBV6-1 to TRBJ1-1; a possible D gene is TRBD1 (6 bases). The V and J ends lost 3 bases and 4 bases respectively, with 18 bases between them. The V gene's germline CDR1 is MNHNS and CDR2 SASEGT. This CDR3 is built from 16 residues. For the CDR3, the DNA is TGTGCCAGCAGTGATGCGGGGGCTGCCGGCGGCACTGAAGCTTTCTTT. It yields the protein CASSDAGAAGGTEAFF.

This clone was recorded many times. The chain uses TRBV4-2 and TRBJ2-3; D is ambiguous. CDR3 length: 15 amino acids. V dropped 4 bases and J dropped 0 bases, with 11 bases sitting between them. The germline V gene encodes CDR1 LGHNA and CDR2 YNFKEQ. The CDR3 DNA follows: TGTGCCAGCAGCCCGGCGGCGGTTAGCACAGATACGCAGTATTTT. Its protein product is CASSPAAVSTDTQYF.

J is TRBJ1-4 and V is TRBV30, with TRBD1 identical over 8 bases. After removal of 0 bases from V and 8 bases from J, the junction contained 5 bases not matched to a gene. Germline V gene lookup returns CDR1 GTSNPN and CDR2 SVGIG (reference sequence). This CDR3 region has 14 residues. CDR3 DNA: TGTGCCTGGAGTGTAAAGGGGACAGGCGAAAAACTGTTTTTT. It translates to CAWSVKGTGEKLFF.

The CDR3 is CASSAGGTDTQYF. In nucleotides, the CDR3 is TGTGCCAGCAGCGCAGGGGGCACAGATACGCAGTATTTT. The genes are TRBV9 and TRBJ2-3, with D perhaps matching TRBD1 (6 bases). The V gene lost 3 bases and the J gene lost 1 base, with 6 bases spanning the gap. The CDR3 contains 13 residues. In germline, CDR1 is SGDLS, CDR2 YYNGEE.

The V call is TRBV19, the J call TRBJ2-1; 11 bases agree with TRBD1. CDR3 length: 17 amino acids. Trimming took 0 bases from V and 6 from J; bases not matched to a gene: 7. Germline values: CDR1 LNHDA, CDR2 SQIVND (reference sequence). The CDR3: CASSIDPDRGRFNEQFF. The CDR3 DNA reads TGTGCCAGTAGTATAGATCCGGACAGGGGGCGTTTCAATGAGCAGTTCTTC.

The DNA for the CDR3 is TGTGCCAGCAGTTACTCGAGTATCACTGAAGCTTTCTTT. Translation: CASSYSSITEAFF. This chain uses TRBV6-6 with TRBJ1-1, with D unclear. In germline, CDR1 is MNHNY, CDR2 SVGAGI (reference sequence). V lost 0 bases and J lost 4, with 6 bases in between. The CDR3 length is 13 residues.

This clone has a handful of counts. The chain couples TRBV4-2 to TRBJ2-7; TRBD1 aligns across 12 bases. The V gene end was trimmed by 3 bases and the J gene end by 3 bases; junction bases not matched to a gene: 12. Per the germline V gene, CDR1 is LGHNA and CDR2 is YNFKEQ. The CDR3 runs 18 residues. CDR3 in DNA: TGTGCCAGCAGCCAGGGACAGGGGGCGAACAGAAAACACTACGAGCAGTACTTC. Encoded protein: CASSQGQGANRKHYEQYF.

Remarks on this clone: The germline gene is not matched at one end of the junction; a read error may be the cause. The chain employs TRBV13 and TRBJ1-2, with no clear D. The CDR3 is 12 amino acids. Germline CDR1 and CDR2: PRHDT and FYEKMQ (reference sequence). CDR3 residues: CASSSLGGRLAF. The CDR3 DNA follows: TGTGCCAGCAGCTCCCTCGGAGGTCGCTTGGCCTTC.

The J gene is TRBJ2-1, the V gene TRBV29-1, with D possibly being TRBD1 (6 bases). Trimming cost V 4 bases and J 4 bases, with 17 bases left between them. This CDR3 comprises 15 residues. Germline V gene data show CDR1 as SQVTM and CDR2 as ANQGSEA. CDR3 protein: CSVGGTRNFYNEQFF. CDR3 bases: TGCAGCGTTGGTGGGACACGAAATTTTTACAATGAGCAGTTCTTC.

The V gene is TRBV27, the J gene TRBJ2-3, with D possibly being TRBD1 (5 bases). The germline gives CDR1 MNHEY, CDR2 SMNVEV (reference sequence). The CDR3 is made up of 11 amino acids. V lost 8 bases, J lost 6 bases, and 9 bases lay in between. Here the CDR3 DNA reads TGTGCCAGCCTAGGGGTTGATACGCAGTATTTT. Protein sequence: CASLGVDTQYF.

This clone was seen a handful of times. The V gene is TRBV10-2, the J gene TRBJ1-1, with TRBD1 matching 8 bases. CDR3 length: 15 residues. CDR1 and CDR2 (germline): WSHSY, SAAADI. V gave up 6 bases and J gave up 8 bases; unmatched junction bases: 14. CDR3 region: CASRGQGASLTEAFF. The CDR3 DNA follows: TGCGCCAGCAGGGGGCAGGGGGCCTCTCTTACCGAAGCTTTCTTT.

The J gene is TRBJ2-7, the V gene TRBV27; the D is unclear. Germline V gene sequence: CDR1 MNHEY, CDR2 SMNVEV (reference sequence). This CDR3 has 13 residues. The V end lost 3 bases, the J end lost 1 base, and 7 bases lay between the germline ends. The CDR3 bases are TGTGCCAGCAGTTTGGCGGCTTCCTACGAGCAGTACTTC. It is translated as CASSLAASYEQYF.

The chain employs TRBV6-5 and TRBJ2-5; no definite D call. CDR3 length equals 13 residues. Per germline, CDR1 MNHEY and CDR2 SVGAGI. V shed 5 bases and J shed 3 bases, with 10 bases lying between them. The CDR3 region has the DNA TGTGCCAGCAGTGACCAGGATGAAGAGACCCAGTACTTC. Its translation: CASSDQDEETQYF.

The chain couples TRBV11-2 to TRBJ2-1, with TRBD2 identical over 7 bases. V was clipped by 0 bases and J by 7 bases; unmatched bases: 9. This CDR3 contains 16 residues. Germline V gene sequence: CDR1 SGHAT, CDR2 FQNNGV. CDR3 residues: CASSLEASGGTNEQFF. The CDR3 DNA reads as TGTGCCAGCAGCTTAGAGGCTAGCGGTGGGACTAATGAGCAGTTCTTC.

J is TRBJ1-2 and V is TRBV25-1; 9 nucleotides line up with TRBD1. This CDR3 has 15 residues. V was clipped by 6 bases and J by 8 bases; unmatched bases: 13. CDR1 is MGHDK and CDR2 is SYGVNS in the germline V gene. This chain's CDR3 is CASSAPGQGTGGYTF. The DNA of the CDR3 is TGTGCCAGCAGCGCTCCGGGACAGGGTACCGGCGGCTACACCTTC.

This clone showed up just a few times. The genes are TRBV18 and TRBJ2-2; the match to TRBD1 covers 7 bases. The trim removed 3 bases at V and 0 bases at J, leaving 1 base unmatched. Per germline, CDR1 KGHSH and CDR2 LQKENI. The CDR3 has 15 residues. CDR3 DNA: TGTGCCAGCTCACCGGGGACAGCGAACACCGGGGAGCTGTTTTTT. This translates into CASSPGTANTGELFF.

This clone has just one count. V is TRBV19 and J is TRBJ1-5; 7 nucleotides agree with TRBD1. This CDR3 has 15 amino acids. Per the germline V gene, CDR1 is LNHDA and CDR2 is SQIVND (reference sequence). The V and J ends lost 7 bases and 5 bases, in that order; junction bases with no gene match: 11. In DNA, the CDR3 is TGTGCCAGTACGGCCGGGACAGTTCTGTATCAGCCCCAGCATTTT. This sequence encodes CASTAGTVLYQPQHF.

The chain employs TRBV19 and TRBJ1-6; 9 nucleotides match TRBD1. V gave up 3 bases and J gave up 9 bases; unmatched junction bases: 6. From germline, CDR1 is LNHDA and CDR2 SQIVND (reference sequence). The length of the CDR3 is 15 residues. As DNA, the CDR3 is TGTGCCAGTAGTATGTTGGGACAGGGAAGTTCACCCCTCCACTTT. This codes for CASSMLGQGSSPLHF.